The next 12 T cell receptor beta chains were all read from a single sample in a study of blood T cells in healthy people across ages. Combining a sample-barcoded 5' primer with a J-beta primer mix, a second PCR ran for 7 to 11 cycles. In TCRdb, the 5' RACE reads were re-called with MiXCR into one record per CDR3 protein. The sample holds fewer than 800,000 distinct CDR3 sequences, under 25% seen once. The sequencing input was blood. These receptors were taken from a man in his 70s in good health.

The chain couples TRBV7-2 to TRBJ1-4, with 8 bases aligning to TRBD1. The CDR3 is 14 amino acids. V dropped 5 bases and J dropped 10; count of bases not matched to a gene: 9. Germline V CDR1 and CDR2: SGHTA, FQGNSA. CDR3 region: CASSLGQGGGKLFF. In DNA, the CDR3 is TGTGCCAGCAGCCTAGGACAGGGTGGCGGAAAACTGTTTTTT. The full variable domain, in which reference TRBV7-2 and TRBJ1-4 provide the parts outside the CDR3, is GAGVSQSPSNKVTEKGKDVELRCDPISGHTALYWYRQSLGQGLEFLIYFQGNSAPDKSGLPSDRFSAERTGGSVSTLTIQRTQQEDSAVYLCASSLGQGGGKLFFGSGTQLSVL.

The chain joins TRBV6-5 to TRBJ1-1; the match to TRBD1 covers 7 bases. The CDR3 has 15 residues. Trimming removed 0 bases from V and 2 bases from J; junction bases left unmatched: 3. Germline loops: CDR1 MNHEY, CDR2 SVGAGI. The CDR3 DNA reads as TGTGCCAGCAGTTACTCGAGACAGGGTAACACTGAAGCTTTCTTT. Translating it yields CASSYSRQGNTEAFF.

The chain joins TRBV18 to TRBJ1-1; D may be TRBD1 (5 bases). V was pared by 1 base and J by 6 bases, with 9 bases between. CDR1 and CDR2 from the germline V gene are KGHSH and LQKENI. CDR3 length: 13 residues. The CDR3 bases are TGTGCCAGCTCACCACAGGGGCGTGCTGAAGCTTTCTTT. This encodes CASSPQGRAEAFF.

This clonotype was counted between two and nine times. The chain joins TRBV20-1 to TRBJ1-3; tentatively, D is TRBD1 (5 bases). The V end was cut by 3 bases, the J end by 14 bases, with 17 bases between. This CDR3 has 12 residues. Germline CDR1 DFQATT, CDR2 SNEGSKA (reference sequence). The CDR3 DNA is TGCAGTGCTAGGCCGGAGATGACAGTATTATATTTT. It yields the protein CSARPEMTVLYF.

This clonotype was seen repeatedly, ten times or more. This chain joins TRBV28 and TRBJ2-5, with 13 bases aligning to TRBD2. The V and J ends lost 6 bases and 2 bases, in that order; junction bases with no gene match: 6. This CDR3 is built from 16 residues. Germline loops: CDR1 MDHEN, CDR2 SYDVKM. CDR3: CASSLGLAGQQETQYF. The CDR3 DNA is TGTGCCAGCAGCCTGGGACTAGCGGGGCAACAAGAGACCCAGTACTTC.

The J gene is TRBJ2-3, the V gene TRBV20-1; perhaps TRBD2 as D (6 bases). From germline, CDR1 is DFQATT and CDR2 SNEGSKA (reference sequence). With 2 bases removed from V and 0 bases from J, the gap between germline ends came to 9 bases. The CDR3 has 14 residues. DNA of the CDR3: TGCAGTGCTAGAAAGGCGGGGAGCACAGATACGCAGTATTTT. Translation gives CSARKAGSTDTQYF.

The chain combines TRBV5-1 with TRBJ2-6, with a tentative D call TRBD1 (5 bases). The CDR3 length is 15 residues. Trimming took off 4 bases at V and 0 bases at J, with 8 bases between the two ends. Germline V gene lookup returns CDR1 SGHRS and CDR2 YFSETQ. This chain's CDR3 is CASSQGLSGANVLTF. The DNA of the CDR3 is TGCGCCAGCAGCCAGGGTCTCTCTGGGGCCAACGTCCTGACTTTC.

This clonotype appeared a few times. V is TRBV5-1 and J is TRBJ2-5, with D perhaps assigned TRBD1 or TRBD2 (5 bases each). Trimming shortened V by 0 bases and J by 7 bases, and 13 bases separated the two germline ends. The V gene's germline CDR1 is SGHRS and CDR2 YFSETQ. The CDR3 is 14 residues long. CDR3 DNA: TGCGCCAGCAGCTTGGATACCTCCGGGGCGACCCAGTACTTC. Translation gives CASSLDTSGATQYF. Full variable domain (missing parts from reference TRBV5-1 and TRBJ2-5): KAGVTQTPRYLIKTRGQQVTLSCSPISGHRSVSWYQQTPGQGLQFLFEYFSETQRNKGNFPGRFSGRQFSNSRSEMNVSTLELGDSALYLCASSLDTSGATQYFGPGTRLLVL.

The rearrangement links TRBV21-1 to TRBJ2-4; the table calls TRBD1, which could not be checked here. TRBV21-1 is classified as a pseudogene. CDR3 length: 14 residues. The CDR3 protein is CATPGQDTIDIQYF. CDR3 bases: TGTGCCACTCCCGGACAGGACACAATCGACATTCAGTACTTC.

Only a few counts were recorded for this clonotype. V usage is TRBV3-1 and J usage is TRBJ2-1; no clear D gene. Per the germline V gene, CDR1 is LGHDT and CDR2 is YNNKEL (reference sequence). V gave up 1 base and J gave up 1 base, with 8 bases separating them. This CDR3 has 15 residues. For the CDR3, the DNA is TGTGCCAGCAGCCAAGCGCTAGAGTCCTACAATGAGCAGTTCTTC. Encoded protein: CASSQALESYNEQFF.

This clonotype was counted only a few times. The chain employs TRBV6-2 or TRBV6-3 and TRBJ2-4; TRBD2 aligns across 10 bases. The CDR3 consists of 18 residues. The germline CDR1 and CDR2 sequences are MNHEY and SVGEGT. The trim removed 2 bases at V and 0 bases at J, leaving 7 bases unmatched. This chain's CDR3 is CASSYPSSGRLAKNIQYF. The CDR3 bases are TGTGCCAGCAGTTACCCAAGTAGCGGGAGGCTAGCCAAAAACATTCAGTACTTC.

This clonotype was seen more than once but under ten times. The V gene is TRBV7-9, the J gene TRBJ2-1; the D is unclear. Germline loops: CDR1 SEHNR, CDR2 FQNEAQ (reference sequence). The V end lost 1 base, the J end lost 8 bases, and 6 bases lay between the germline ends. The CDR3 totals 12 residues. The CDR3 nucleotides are TGTGCCAGCAGCTTAGGTCAGGATGAGCAGTTCTTC. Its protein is CASSLGQDEQFF.